Listed below are T cell receptor beta chains from one sample, sequenced in a study of shared clonotypes between healthy human individuals. Profiled with immunoSEQ multiplex PCR; TCRdb holds only in-frame clones, not every one. The data contain about 1 million clones, about 75% of them seen just once; the ten biggest clones take up about 1.5%. Sequencing was performed on memory CD4+ T cells sorted from blood. The receptors come from a man between 18 and 35 years old in good health. CDR3s leave out the opening cysteine and the closing phenylalanine or tryptophan. A D gene is named only where the DNA matches it firmly.

J | V | D | CDR3
TRBJ1-3 | TRBV4-1 | . | ASSQDVAYSSGNTIY
TRBJ1-3 | TRBV9 | TRBD1 | ASSASGTGGTGNTIY
TRBJ2-5 | TRBV2 | TRBD1 | ASSPGQGVQETQY
TRBJ1-6 | TRBV15 | . | ATSPHTLGTSGSPLH
TRBJ1-3 | TRBV15 | . | ATSRIVGNTIY
TRBJ1-6 | TRBV28 | TRBD1 | ASSLGDRSYNSPLH
TRBJ2-1 | TRBV9 | . | ASSVGVTGVGGSYNEQF
TRBJ2-7 | TRBV19 | . | ASTPNGGDEQY
TRBJ2-3 | TRBV2 | . | ASSETGFTDTQY
TRBJ1-1 | TRBV18 | TRBD1 | ASSPATGSDEAF
TRBJ2-5 | TRBV5-6 | TRBD1 | ASSPLGGRGHQETQY
TRBJ2-2 | TRBV19 | . | ASSNAGSNTGELF
TRBJ1-2 | TRBV6-5 | . | ASSYRAVYGYT
TRBJ1-2 | TRBV11-2 | . | ASSLVAGAYGYT
TRBJ2-7 | TRBV5-6 | . | ASSLAFGRETYEQY
TRBJ2-5 | TRBV4-3 | . | ASSQEGAGTQY
TRBJ1-6 | TRBV18 | . | ASSPTYGTNSPLH
TRBJ1-6 | TRBV27 | TRBD1 | ASADRGNSPLH
TRBJ1-2 | TRBV7-9 | TRBD1 | ASSLGQGAGGYT
TRBJ2-1 | TRBV11-2 | TRBD2 | ASSLVRSSGSSLF
TRBJ2-1 | TRBV19 | TRBD2 | ASSIWFGGLAGVTPYNEQF
TRBJ2-5 | TRBV19 | . | ASTRRGLTGEEYQETQY
TRBJ1-1 | TRBV27 | . | ASSLFPPGGTEAF
TRBJ1-6 | TRBV10-2 | . | ASRPGPGDSPLH
TRBJ2-3 | TRBV2 | TRBD1 | ASSRDRATDTQY
TRBJ2-7 | TRBV6-1 | . | ASTLPGPPYEQY
TRBJ1-5 | TRBV6-5 | . | ASRYPGDGQPQH
TRBJ1-2 | TRBV28 | TRBD1 | ASSSGQGRANYGYT
TRBJ1-2 | TRBV30 | . | AWSPDTNYGYT
TRBJ2-1 | TRBV6-6 | TRBD2 | ASSRGENYNEQF
TRBJ2-4 | TRBV4-3 | . | ASSQDLGARAKNIQY
TRBJ1-6 | TRBV30 | . | AWRKEGVNSPLH
TRBJ1-4 | TRBV7-9 | . | ASSHSGLNEKLF
TRBJ2-7 | TRBV30 | . | AWSASSREQY
TRBJ1-2 | TRBV6-1 | . | ASSETLSGGLGEKGYT
TRBJ2-1 | TRBV2 | TRBD1 | ASITGTGGWNEQF
TRBJ1-1 | TRBV2 | . | ASSDAGRPEAF
TRBJ2-1 | TRBV2 | TRBD1 | ASGTGRYEQF
TRBJ2-7 | TRBV19 | TRBD2 | ATSPLAGGRHEQY
TRBJ1-6 | TRBV19 | TRBD1 | ASTSTGASNSPLH
TRBJ2-6 | TRBV5-1 | . | ASSTSSGANVLT
TRBJ2-2 | TRBV5-1 | . | ASSLATQGTGELF
TRBJ2-5 | TRBV7-6 | . | ASSPTRTETQY
TRBJ1-2 | TRBV28 | . | ASSLGGATVYYGYT
TRBJ2-4 | TRBV30 | TRBD2 | AWTSGGINIQY
TRBJ1-2 | TRBV14 | . | ASSQGQFYGYT
TRBJ2-5 | TRBV5-4 | . | ASSEQRQETQY
TRBJ2-2 | TRBV27 | . | ASSSLQGRGELF
TRBJ1-1 | TRBV6-1 | . | ASSRRDGGTGQTF